This entry features one T cell receptor beta chain sequence. What it binds is unknown. Clones were sequenced by immunoSEQ multiplex PCR, and TCRdb holds only the in-frame ones, with some missing. The sample has some 290,000 clones; around 81% are singletons. Treatment reported: 15 to 20 received Ad26.COV2.S at low or high dose, single or two shots; roughly five received placebo; per-sample allocation not given. The investigators took samples on day 63 after the first vaccine or placebo injection. The CDR3 spans 16 residues. The sample originates from a study of Ad26.COV2.S vaccination and SARS-CoV-2 variants. Study results and limitations: Substantial response breadth was reportedly seen for spike-specific CD8+ and CD4+ T cells after vaccination.

This sample comprised peripheral blood, obtained in a trial of Ad26.COV2.S vaccine versus placebo. The receptor was isolated from a person between 18 and 65 years old who received the Ad26.COV2.S COVID-19 vaccine or a placebo. The chain uses TRBV7-5 and TRBJ2-7. TRBV7-5 is tagged as a pseudogene. The CDR3 sequence is CVRRPIQGVWPREQYF. In DNA form, the CDR3 reads TGTGTCAGAAGGCCCATCCAGGGAGTTTGGCCCCGCGAGCAGTACTTC.